The text below deals with one T cell receptor beta chain. Its cognate antigen is unknown. Donation came from healthy HIV-negative adults that had no recent acute infections or vaccinations. These data originate in a study of shared clonotypes between healthy human individuals. Looking at the study overall: Researchers assigned three CD4 naive, three CD4 memory, two CD8 naive and one CD8 memory plate to each donor. Study-wide results and caveats: Larger richness was generally estimated for naive than memory subsets. Read depth was anticipated to influence clonotype sharing among donors.

Clones were sequenced by immunoSEQ multiplex PCR, and TCRdb holds only the in-frame ones, with some missing. The data show approximately 2.3 million clones, 85% to 95% seen once. The CDR3 consists of 11 residues. Trimming removed 6 bases from V and 6 bases from J; junction bases left unmatched: 4. CDR1 and CDR2 from the germline V gene are SQVTM and ANQGSEA. The TCR originated in a man in his late teens or twenties in good health. Some clones in this sample may be carry-over from other donors' samples. Input material: naive CD4+ T cells from PBMCs. Subset indicated: CD45RA+ positively selected. V and J are TRBV29-1 and TRBJ2-7, with 8 nucleotides matching TRBD1. The CDR3 DNA follows: TGCAGCGTGCACAGGGGGACCGAGCAGTACTTC. Amino acids: CSVHRGTEQYF.